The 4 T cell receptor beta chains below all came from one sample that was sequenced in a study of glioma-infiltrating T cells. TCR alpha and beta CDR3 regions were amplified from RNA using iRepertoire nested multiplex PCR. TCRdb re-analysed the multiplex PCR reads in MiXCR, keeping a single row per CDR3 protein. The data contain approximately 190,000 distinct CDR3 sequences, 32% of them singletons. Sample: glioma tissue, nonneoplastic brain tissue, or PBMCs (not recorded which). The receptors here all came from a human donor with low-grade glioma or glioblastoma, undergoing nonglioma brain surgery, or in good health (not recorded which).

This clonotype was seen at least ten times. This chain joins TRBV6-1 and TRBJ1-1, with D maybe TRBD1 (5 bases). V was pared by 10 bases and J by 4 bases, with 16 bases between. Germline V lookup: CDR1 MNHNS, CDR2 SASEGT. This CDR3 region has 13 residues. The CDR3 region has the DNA TGTGCCACCCAATTGGCTGGGGGCACTGAAGCTTTCTTT. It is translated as CATQLAGGTEAFF.

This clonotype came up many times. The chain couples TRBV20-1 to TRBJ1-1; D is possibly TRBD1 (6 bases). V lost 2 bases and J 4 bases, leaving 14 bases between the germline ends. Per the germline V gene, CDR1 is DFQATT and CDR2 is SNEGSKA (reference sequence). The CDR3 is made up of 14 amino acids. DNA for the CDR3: TGCAGTGCTAGAAAGGAGGGGGGTAGCACTGAAGCTTTCTTT. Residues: CSARKEGGSTEAFF.

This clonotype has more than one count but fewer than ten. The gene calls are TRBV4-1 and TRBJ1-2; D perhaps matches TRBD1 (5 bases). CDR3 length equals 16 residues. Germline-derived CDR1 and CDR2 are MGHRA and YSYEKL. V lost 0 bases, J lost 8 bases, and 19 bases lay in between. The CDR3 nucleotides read TGCGCCAGCAGCCAAGAGTGGGACCCCGAGACTTTCGGCTACACCTTC. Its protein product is CASSQEWDPETFGYTF.

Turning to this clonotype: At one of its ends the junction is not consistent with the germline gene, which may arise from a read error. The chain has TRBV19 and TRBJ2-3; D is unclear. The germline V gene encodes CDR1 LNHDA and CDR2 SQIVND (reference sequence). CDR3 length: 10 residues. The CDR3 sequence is CASGMDKKYF. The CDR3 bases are TGTGCCAGTGGTATGGATAAGAAGTATTTT.